This T cell receptor (beta chain) was sequenced during a study of cytomegalovirus exposure and HLA in healthy donors. Overall study: The roughly 110 validation repertoires matched the 666 first-cohort repertoires in platform, a later analysis reported.

As for this clone: The antigen is not known.

Study-wide points: The authors enumerated over 150 TCR beta chains as linked to cytomegalovirus. Reports showed the classifier diagnosing cytomegalovirus status with high specificity and sensitivity.

The ends were cut back, 2 bases at V and 5 bases at J, with 15 bases in the middle. Germline V lookup: CDR1 KGHSH, CDR2 LQKENI. CDR3 length: 16 amino acids. The assay was immunoSEQ multiplex PCR, and TCRdb's table has in-frame clones only and misses some. The sample records around 140,000 clones, approximately 94% being singletons. The specimen was PBMCs. The chain has TRBV18 and TRBJ1-4; tentatively, D is TRBD1 (6 bases). The TCR sequence derives from a man between 18 and 35 years old in good health and CMV-seropositive. The CDR3 reads CASSPFPPGQNEKLFF. CDR3 nucleotides: TGTGCCAGCTCACCATTCCCTCCCGGACAGAATGAAAAACTGTTTTTT.